The next 8 T cell receptor beta chains were all read from a single sample in a study of T cell repertoires and HLA-DP antigens. Their specific antigens are unknown. Assay: immunoSEQ multiplex PCR; the TCRdb copy retains only in-frame clones and omits some. The sample has about 73,000 clones, roughly 75% seen once. Sequencing was performed on CD4+ T cells from PBMCs. All receptors derive from a man aged 60 to 75 in good health and CMV-seronegative.

The chain couples TRBV19 to TRBJ2-1, with TRBD2 matching 8 bases. This CDR3 contains 15 residues. V lost 9 bases, J lost 7 bases, and 14 bases stayed unmatched. Germline V gene sequence: CDR1 LNHDA, CDR2 SQIVND (reference sequence). CDR3: CASRGEAGVRNEQFF. In DNA form, the CDR3 reads TGTGCCAGCCGGGGGGAAGCGGGAGTTCGGAATGAGCAGTTCTTC.

The CDR3 sequence is CASSRSQGSYEQYF. In DNA form, the CDR3 reads TGTGCCAGCAGCAGATCACAGGGATCGTACGAGCAGTACTTC. The chain uses TRBV7-2 and TRBJ2-7, with D tentatively TRBD1 (6 bases). Germline CDR1 is SGHTA and CDR2 is FQGNSA. Trimming took 5 bases from V and 4 from J, leaving 15 bases between them. CDR3 length: 14 amino acids.

The chain links TRBV4-1 to TRBJ2-4; TRBD1 matches at 8 bases. This CDR3 comprises 17 residues. With 2 bases clipped from V and 0 bases from J, the junction kept 6 bases outside the gene matches. CDR1 and CDR2 (germline): MGHRA, YSYEKL. The CDR3 reads CASSQPGQGVAKNIQYF. In DNA, the CDR3 is TGCGCCAGCAGCCAACCCGGACAGGGCGTAGCCAAAAACATTCAGTACTTC.

The chain uses TRBV7-8 and TRBJ2-7; D unclear. There are 15 residues in the CDR3. Trimming left V 4 bases short and J 0 bases short, with 13 bases between. Germline assignment: CDR1 SGHVS and CDR2 FQNEAQ. This chain's CDR3 is CASSSRRLASYEQYF. CDR3 DNA sequence: TGTGCCAGCAGCTCCAGACGGTTAGCCTCCTACGAGCAGTACTTC.

The chain employs TRBV5-1 and TRBJ1-1; D is perhaps TRBD1 (6 bases). The CDR3 is made up of 14 amino acids. V was pared by 3 bases and J by 0 bases, with 9 bases between. Germline CDR1 is SGHRS and CDR2 is YFSETQ. This CDR3 is CASSWTVMNTEAFF. In DNA form, the CDR3 reads TGCGCCAGCAGCTGGACAGTTATGAACACTGAAGCTTTCTTT.

A single count supports this clone. The J gene is TRBJ1-6, the V gene TRBV19; 7 bases line up with TRBD1. Trimming cost V 5 bases and J 7 bases; bases outside gene matches: 8. The CDR3 is 15 residues long. Germline CDR1 reads LNHDA; CDR2 reads SQIVND (reference sequence). CDR3 residues: CASSLRTGQNSPLHF. The CDR3, as DNA: TGTGCCAGTAGTCTTCGGACAGGCCAAAATTCACCCCTCCACTTT.

This sequence joins TRBV6-6 and TRBJ2-3, with TRBD2 matching over 12 bases. The CDR3 extends over 16 amino acids. V was clipped by 6 bases and J by 4 bases; unmatched bases: 8. Germline CDR1 MNHNY, CDR2 SVGAGI (reference sequence). The CDR3 loop is CASSPRLAGVSDTQYF. CDR3 nucleotide sequence: TGTGCCAGCAGCCCCAGACTAGCGGGAGTTTCAGATACGCAGTATTTT.

V and J are TRBV7-2 and TRBJ1-3; D call uncertain. This CDR3 has 13 amino acids. V shed 1 base and J shed 2 bases, with 3 bases lying between them. Germline values: CDR1 SGHTA, CDR2 FQGNSA. The CDR3 DNA is TGTGCCAGCAGCTTAGAGCCTGGAAACACCATATATTTT. Protein sequence: CASSLEPGNTIYF.